The rows below give T cell receptor beta chains drawn from one sample of a study of human T cells and chemical hapten exposure. TCRdb re-analysed the RACE reads in MiXCR, keeping a single row per CDR3 protein. The table lists about 120,000 distinct CDR3 sequences, about 11% of them singletons. The sequenced sample was whole blood, obtained in connection with sensitization to the hapten diphenylcyclopropenone (DPC). The source of these receptors is a woman between 50 and 59 years old with alopecia areata. Some clones in this sample may be carry-over from other donors' samples. The CDR3 runs from the conserved cysteine through the conserved F or W. A D gene is named only where the DNA matches it firmly. Not every row has a clone size; where given, it reads once, few, many or a size class.

V gene: TRBV27; D gene: -; J gene: TRBJ2-7; clone size: -; CDR3 DNA: TGTGCCAGCAGTTCCCAGGGAATCGAGCAGTACTTC; CDR3 protein: CASSSQGIEQYF
V gene: TRBV29-1; D gene: TRBD1; J gene: TRBJ2-7; clone size: many; CDR3 DNA: TGCAGCGTCGGAGGACAGGGACACGAGCAGTACTTC; CDR3 protein: CSVGGQGHEQYF
V gene: TRBV28; D gene: -; J gene: TRBJ2-1; clone size: few; CDR3 DNA: TGTGCCATCCGCGGCGGACCCGATAATGAGCAGTTCTTC; CDR3 protein: CAIRGGPDNEQFF
V gene: TRBV18; D gene: -; J gene: TRBJ2-3; clone size: many; CDR3 DNA: TGTGCCAGCTCACCAGCGGTCAGCACAGATACGCAGTATTTT; CDR3 protein: CASSPAVSTDTQYF
V gene: TRBV27; D gene: TRBD1; J gene: TRBJ1-1; clone size: -; CDR3 DNA: TGTGCCAGCAGAGATACAGGGGGCCGGGAAGCTTTCTTT; CDR3 protein: CASRDTGGREAFF
V gene: TRBV2; D gene: -; J gene: TRBJ2-1; clone size: -; CDR3 DNA: TGTGCCAGCAGTGAAGTTGGAGGACCGAATGAGTTCTTC; CDR3 protein: CASSEVGGPNEFF
V gene: TRBV7-2; D gene: -; J gene: TRBJ2-5; clone size: few; CDR3 DNA: TGTGCCAGCACCCTTGACGGGGAGGCCCAAGAGACCCAGTACTTC; CDR3 protein: CASTLDGEAQETQYF
V gene: TRBV5-1; D gene: -; J gene: TRBJ2-4; clone size: -; CDR3 DNA: TGCGCCAGCAGCTTGGGCCAGCGTCTAGCCAAAAACATTCAGTACTTC; CDR3 protein: CASSLGQRLAKNIQYF
V gene: TRBV6-5; D gene: TRBD2; J gene: TRBJ2-3; clone size: -; CDR3 DNA: TGTGCCAGCAGTTTCACTAGCGGCCTCACAGATACGCAGTATTTT; CDR3 protein: CASSFTSGLTDTQYF
V gene: TRBV15; D gene: TRBD1; J gene: TRBJ2-5; clone size: -; CDR3 DNA: TGTGCCACCAGCAGAGATCCGGACAGGGAAGAGACCCAGTACTTC; CDR3 protein: CATSRDPDREETQYF
V gene: TRBV20-1; D gene: TRBD1; J gene: TRBJ2-7; clone size: -; CDR3 DNA: TGCAGTGCTATCCGAGGACAGGGTTCCTACGAGCAGTACTTC; CDR3 protein: CSAIRGQGSYEQYF
V gene: TRBV5-1; D gene: TRBD2; J gene: TRBJ2-5; clone size: -; CDR3 DNA: TGCGCCAGCAGTCTAGGTAGCGGGGCGGAGACCCAGTACTTC; CDR3 protein: CASSLGSGAETQYF
V gene: TRBV6-4; D gene: -; J gene: TRBJ2-1; clone size: many; CDR3 DNA: TGTGCCAGCAGTCCGCAGGGTTTCTACAATGAGCAGTTCTTC; CDR3 protein: CASSPQGFYNEQFF
V gene: TRBV9; D gene: -; J gene: TRBJ2-7; clone size: -; CDR3 DNA: TGTGCCAGCAGCGTAGGAGCATCCTCCTACGAGCAGTACTTC; CDR3 protein: CASSVGASSYEQYF
V gene: TRBV5-4; D gene: -; J gene: TRBJ2-2; clone size: many; CDR3 DNA: TGTGCCTCCCGTCGCGGGCAGGGGAACACCGGGGAGCTGTTTTTT; CDR3 protein: CASRRGQGNTGELFF
V gene: TRBV27; D gene: -; J gene: TRBJ2-3; clone size: few; CDR3 DNA: TGTGCCAGCAGTCCGAATACCACAGATACGCAGTATTTT; CDR3 protein: CASSPNTTDTQYF
V gene: TRBV7-9; D gene: TRBD1; J gene: TRBJ1-1; clone size: -; CDR3 DNA: TGTGCCAGCGTTCAATCAGGGGGCTTGAACACTGAAGCTTTCTTT; CDR3 protein: CASVQSGGLNTEAFF
V gene: TRBV6-2/TRBV6-3; D gene: -; J gene: TRBJ1-4; clone size: few; CDR3 DNA: TGTGCCAGCAGAGAAGTTGCAACTAATGAAAAACTGTTTTTT; CDR3 protein: CASREVATNEKLFF
V gene: TRBV3-1; D gene: -; J gene: TRBJ1-2; clone size: few; CDR3 DNA: TGTGCCAGCAGCCAAGACCAGGGACCATATGGCTACACCTTC; CDR3 protein: CASSQDQGPYGYTF
V gene: TRBV27; D gene: -; J gene: TRBJ2-1; clone size: few; CDR3 DNA: TGTGCCAGCAGCAATCTAGGATACAATGAGCAGTTCTTC; CDR3 protein: CASSNLGYNEQFF
V gene: TRBV29-1; D gene: -; J gene: TRBJ1-2; clone size: -; CDR3 DNA: TGCAGCGTTGAAGGGGCCTATGGCTACACCTTC; CDR3 protein: CSVEGAYGYTF
V gene: TRBV29-1; D gene: TRBD1; J gene: TRBJ2-5; clone size: -; CDR3 DNA: TGCAGCGTTGTAGACAGGGGGAAAGAGACCCAGTACTTC; CDR3 protein: CSVVDRGKETQYF
V gene: TRBV20-1; D gene: -; J gene: TRBJ2-7; clone size: few; CDR3 DNA: TGCAGTGCCCCGCCGGAGGAAAAGCCCTACGAGCAGTACTTC; CDR3 protein: CSAPPEEKPYEQYF
V gene: TRBV5-5; D gene: -; J gene: TRBJ1-6; clone size: few; CDR3 DNA: TGTGCCAGCAGCTTCTGGGATGTTAATTCACCCCTCCACTTT; CDR3 protein: CASSFWDVNSPLHF
V gene: TRBV20-1; D gene: TRBD2; J gene: TRBJ2-1; clone size: few; CDR3 DNA: TGCAGTGCAGCAACCCGGACTAGCGGGAGAGGTGAGCAGTTCTTC; CDR3 protein: CSAATRTSGRGEQFF
V gene: TRBV2; D gene: -; J gene: TRBJ1-6; clone size: few; CDR3 DNA: TGTGCCAGCCTTGTAGGAGCAAATTCACCCCTCCACTTT; CDR3 protein: CASLVGANSPLHF
V gene: TRBV5-1; D gene: -; J gene: TRBJ2-3; clone size: few; CDR3 DNA: TGCGCCAGCAGGCCGCGGGTAGGGACAGATACGCAGTATTTT; CDR3 protein: CASRPRVGTDTQYF
V gene: TRBV25-1; D gene: -; J gene: TRBJ1-3; clone size: -; CDR3 DNA: TGTGCCAGCAGTGTAACTGGAAACACCATATATTTT; CDR3 protein: CASSVTGNTIYF
V gene: TRBV21-1; D gene: -; J gene: TRBJ1-5; clone size: -; CDR3 DNA: TGTGCCAGCAGCACTAACTGGACAGGGAACAATCAGCCCCAGCATTTT; CDR3 protein: CASSTNWTGNNQPQHF
V gene: TRBV5-6; D gene: -; J gene: TRBJ1-4; clone size: few; CDR3 DNA: TGTGCCAGCAGCCCTACGGCCGGGACGGTTGAAAAACTGTTTTTT; CDR3 protein: CASSPTAGTVEKLFF
V gene: TRBV9; D gene: -; J gene: TRBJ1-2; clone size: -; CDR3 DNA: TGTGCCAGCAGCCGATATACTGGAGAAGGCTACACCTTC; CDR3 protein: CASSRYTGEGYTF
V gene: TRBV29-1; D gene: TRBD1; J gene: TRBJ2-7; clone size: -; CDR3 DNA: TGCAGCGTTGCCGGGACAGGGTACTACGAGCAGTACTTC; CDR3 protein: CSVAGTGYYEQYF
V gene: TRBV3-1; D gene: -; J gene: TRBJ1-3; clone size: -; CDR3 DNA: TGTGCCAGCAGCCCACCCCCACGTATCTCTGGAAACACCATATATTTT; CDR3 protein: CASSPPPRISGNTIYF
V gene: TRBV5-1; D gene: -; J gene: TRBJ2-5; clone size: many; CDR3 DNA: TGCGCCAGCAGCGGCCACTACGACACTGAAGAGACCCAGTACTTC; CDR3 protein: CASSGHYDTEETQYF
V gene: TRBV2; D gene: -; J gene: TRBJ2-4; clone size: -; CDR3 DNA: TGTGCCAGCAGTGTGACCCAAAACATTCAGTACTTC; CDR3 protein: CASSVTQNIQYF
V gene: TRBV18; D gene: TRBD2; J gene: TRBJ2-7; clone size: few; CDR3 DNA: TGTGCCAGCTCACCACAGGGAGGGGCCCACGAGCAGTACTTC; CDR3 protein: CASSPQGGAHEQYF
V gene: TRBV7-2; D gene: -; J gene: TRBJ1-5; clone size: -; CDR3 DNA: TGTGCCAGCAGTTTAGGGCAGGGAGGGCAGCCCCAGCATTTT; CDR3 protein: CASSLGQGGQPQHF
V gene: TRBV13; D gene: -; J gene: TRBJ2-7; clone size: few; CDR3 DNA: TGTGCCAGCAGGGATCCACCGGGACACCACTCCGAGCAGTACTTC; CDR3 protein: CASRDPPGHHSEQYF
V gene: TRBV12-3/TRBV12-4; D gene: -; J gene: TRBJ2-7; clone size: few; CDR3 DNA: TGTGCCAGCAGTTTAGCGCCATACGAGCAGTACTTC; CDR3 protein: CASSLAPYEQYF
V gene: TRBV12-3/TRBV12-4; D gene: TRBD2; J gene: TRBJ2-3; clone size: few; CDR3 DNA: TGTGCCAGCAGTTTTCGGGGGGGCACAGATACGCAGTATTTT; CDR3 protein: CASSFRGGTDTQYF
V gene: TRBV3-1; D gene: -; J gene: TRBJ2-7; clone size: -; CDR3 DNA: TGTGCCAGCAGCCACCGGGACCGCTACTACGAGCAGTACTTC; CDR3 protein: CASSHRDRYYEQYF
V gene: TRBV3-1; D gene: TRBD2; J gene: TRBJ2-7; clone size: -; CDR3 DNA: TGTGCCAGCAGCGTAGCGGGGACTACCTACGAGCAGTACTTC; CDR3 protein: CASSVAGTTYEQYF
V gene: TRBV20-1; D gene: -; J gene: TRBJ2-3; clone size: few; CDR3 DNA: TGCAGTGCTTTGACTACAGATACGCAGTATTTT; CDR3 protein: CSALTTDTQYF
V gene: TRBV25-1; D gene: -; J gene: TRBJ2-6; clone size: many; CDR3 DNA: TGTGCCAGCAGGCCCAACTCTGGGGCCAACGTCCTGACTTTC; CDR3 protein: CASRPNSGANVLTF
V gene: TRBV6-6; D gene: -; J gene: TRBJ1-6; clone size: -; CDR3 DNA: TGTGCCAGCACTCTCGGGCTCTTCGAGACACCCCTCCACTTT; CDR3 protein: CASTLGLFETPLHF
V gene: TRBV12-3/TRBV12-4; D gene: -; J gene: TRBJ2-2; clone size: many; CDR3 DNA: TGTGCCAGCAGGCGGACCCGGGGCACCGGGGAGCTGTTTTTT; CDR3 protein: CASRRTRGTGELFF
V gene: TRBV5-1; D gene: -; J gene: TRBJ2-1; clone size: -; CDR3 DNA: TGCGCCAGCAGCTTTTCACCGGGTCCCAGCTCCTACAATGAGCAGTTCTTC; CDR3 protein: CASSFSPGPSSYNEQFF
V gene: TRBV7-2; D gene: -; J gene: TRBJ2-1; clone size: few; CDR3 DNA: TGTGCCAGCAGCTTAACTGATGAGCAGTTCTTC; CDR3 protein: CASSLTDEQFF
V gene: TRBV10-3; D gene: -; J gene: TRBJ2-3; clone size: few; CDR3 DNA: TGTGCCATCAGTGGGAAAATCGGGGGGCCGAGCACAGATACGCAGTATTTT; CDR3 protein: CAISGKIGGPSTDTQYF
V gene: TRBV5-6; D gene: -; J gene: TRBJ1-6; clone size: -; CDR3 DNA: TGTGCCAGCAGCTTGGAGGCGGGGCCTGATTCACCCCTCCACTTT; CDR3 protein: CASSLEAGPDSPLHF
V gene: TRBV3-1; D gene: -; J gene: TRBJ1-1; clone size: -; CDR3 DNA: TGTGCCAGCAGCCAAGAAGCCCGAGCTTTCTTT; CDR3 protein: CASSQEARAFF
V gene: TRBV5-1; D gene: TRBD1; J gene: TRBJ2-1; clone size: few; CDR3 DNA: TGCGCCAGCAGCCGGACAGGGGGGCTGACACATGAGCAGTTCTTC; CDR3 protein: CASSRTGGLTHEQFF
V gene: TRBV6-2/TRBV6-3; D gene: TRBD2; J gene: TRBJ2-1; clone size: -; CDR3 DNA: TGTGCCAGCAGTCCCGCCGGGGTTCTAGCGGGAGGGCCAATCCCCAATGAGCAGTTCTTC; CDR3 protein: CASSPAGVLAGGPIPNEQFF
V gene: TRBV28; D gene: TRBD2; J gene: TRBJ2-3; clone size: many; CDR3 DNA: TGTGCCAGCAGCGGGACTAGCGGGATATTGAGCGCGCAGTATTTT; CDR3 protein: CASSGTSGILSAQYF
V gene: TRBV5-5; D gene: -; J gene: TRBJ2-7; clone size: few; CDR3 DNA: TGTGCCAGCAGCTTGGGGGCGGGCTCCGAGCAGTACTTC; CDR3 protein: CASSLGAGSEQYF
V gene: TRBV6-2/TRBV6-3; D gene: -; J gene: TRBJ1-5; clone size: many; CDR3 DNA: TGTGCCAGCAGGGATAGCAATCAGCCCCAGCATTTT; CDR3 protein: CASRDSNQPQHF
V gene: TRBV7-2; D gene: -; J gene: TRBJ2-1; clone size: many; CDR3 DNA: TGTGCCAGCAGCTTTAGCCGCTCAGGGAATGAGCAGTTCTTC; CDR3 protein: CASSFSRSGNEQFF
V gene: TRBV6-2/TRBV6-3; D gene: -; J gene: TRBJ2-1; clone size: -; CDR3 DNA: TGTGCCAGCAGTTACGCGGCGGCAGGCCCGTTCTTC; CDR3 protein: CASSYAAAGPFF
V gene: TRBV6-5; D gene: -; J gene: TRBJ1-5; clone size: few; CDR3 DNA: TGTGCCACCAGGACAGATAGCAATCAGCCCCAGCATTTT; CDR3 protein: CATRTDSNQPQHF
V gene: TRBV4-1; D gene: TRBD1; J gene: TRBJ1-2; clone size: few; CDR3 DNA: TGCGCCAGCAGCCAGGGGAGACAGGGGCTCTATGGCTACACCTTC; CDR3 protein: CASSQGRQGLYGYTF